These T cell receptor beta chains were read from a single sample in a study of T cells in Graves' hyperthyroidism and ophthalmopathy. Each CDR3 protein is one row after TCRdb ran MiXCR on the multiplex PCR reads. The repertoire includes a few hundred thousand distinct CDR3 sequences, 14% of them detected once, and approximately 15% sits in the top ten. Input material: blood. The receptors shown here come from a woman aged 35 to 49 with Graves' hyperthyroidism. The CDR3 runs from the conserved cysteine through the conserved F or W. The D gene is left open where the match is weak. Expanded clones get a size class; other rows say once, few or many, or leave the size out.

len	d_gene	v_gene	j_gene	abundance	CDR3aa	CDR3nt
14	TRBD2	TRBV20-1	TRBJ2-1	many	CSATKTSGFNEQFF	TGCAGTGCTACTAAGACTAGCGGCTTCAATGAGCAGTTCTTC
17	TRBD2	TRBV7-2	TRBJ2-1	many	CASSLGVTSGGYNEQFF	TGTGCCAGCAGCTTAGGTGTGACTAGCGGGGGCTACAATGAGCAGTTCTTC
18	TRBD2	TRBV5-4	TRBJ2-3	NA	CASSLASGLAFSTDTQYF	TGTGCCAGCAGCTTGGCCAGCGGACTAGCTTTTAGCACAGATACGCAGTATTTT
16	NA	TRBV13	TRBJ2-2	few	CASSLGGLFGAGELFF	NA
15	TRBD1	TRBV5-5	TRBJ2-7	NA	CASSLLGTGYHEQYF	TGTGCCAGCAGCTTACTCGGGACAGGGTATCACGAGCAGTACTTC
13	NA	TRBV20-1	TRBJ1-3	NA	CSATGDSGNTIYF	TGCAGTGCTACAGGGGACTCTGGAAACACCATATATTTT
14	TRBD2	TRBV6-1	TRBJ2-1	NA	CATSEREIGNEQFF	TGTGCCACATCAGAGCGGGAGATTGGGAATGAGCAGTTCTTC
15	NA	TRBV5-4	TRBJ2-1	NA	CASSPFIASLDEQFF	TGTGCCAGCAGCCCCTTTATAGCAAGTTTGGATGAGCAGTTCTTC
15	NA	TRBV5-1	TRBJ2-7	NA	CASSFAGKSSYEQYF	TGCGCCAGCAGCTTCGCAGGGAAAAGTTCCTACGAGCAGTACTTC
15	NA	TRBV7-6	TRBJ2-5	few	CASSLVTGTQETQYF	TGTGCCAGCAGCTTAGTAACCGGGACCCAAGAGACCCAGTACTTC